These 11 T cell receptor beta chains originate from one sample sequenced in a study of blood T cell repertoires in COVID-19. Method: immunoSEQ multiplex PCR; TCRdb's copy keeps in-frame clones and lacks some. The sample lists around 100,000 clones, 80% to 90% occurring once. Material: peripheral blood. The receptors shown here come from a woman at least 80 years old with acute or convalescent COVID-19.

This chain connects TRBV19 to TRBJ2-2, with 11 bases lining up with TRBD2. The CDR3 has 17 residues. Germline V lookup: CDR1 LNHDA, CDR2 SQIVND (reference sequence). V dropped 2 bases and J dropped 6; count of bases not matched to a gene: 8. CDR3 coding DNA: TGTGCCAGTAGTATAAGGGGACTAGCGGAGGGGCCCGGGGAGCTGTTTTTT. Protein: CASSIRGLAEGPGELFF.

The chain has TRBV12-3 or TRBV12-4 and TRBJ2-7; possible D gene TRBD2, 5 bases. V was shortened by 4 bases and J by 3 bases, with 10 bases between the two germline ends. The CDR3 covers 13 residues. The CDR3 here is CASSSDSNYEQYF. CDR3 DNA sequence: TGTGCCAGCAGTTCGGACTCTAACTACGAGCAGTACTTC.

Here the CDR3 DNA reads TGTGCCAGCAGCTTAGATAGGGTAGCGGGGGGCCGGGAGACCCAGTACTTC. Residues: CASSLDRVAGGRETQYF. The chain employs TRBV11-2 and TRBJ2-5, with 10 bases fitting TRBD2. Germline trimming cut 0 bases from V and 5 bases from J; bases unmatched to any gene: 9. There are 17 residues in the CDR3. Germline lookup yields CDR1 SGHAT and CDR2 FQNNGV.

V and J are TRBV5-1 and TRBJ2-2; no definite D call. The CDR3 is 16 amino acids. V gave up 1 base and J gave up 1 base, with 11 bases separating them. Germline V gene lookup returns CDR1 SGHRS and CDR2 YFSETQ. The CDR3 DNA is TGCGCCAGCAGCTTGTTGTCGACTGGGAACACCGGGGAGCTGTTTTTT. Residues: CASSLLSTGNTGELFF.

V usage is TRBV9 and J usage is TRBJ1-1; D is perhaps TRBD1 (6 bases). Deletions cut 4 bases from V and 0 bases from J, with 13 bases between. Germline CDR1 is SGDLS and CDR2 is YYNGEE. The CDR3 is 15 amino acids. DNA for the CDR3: TGTGCCAGCAGCACCCGGACAGATCTGAACACTGAAGCTTTCTTT. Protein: CASSTRTDLNTEAFF.

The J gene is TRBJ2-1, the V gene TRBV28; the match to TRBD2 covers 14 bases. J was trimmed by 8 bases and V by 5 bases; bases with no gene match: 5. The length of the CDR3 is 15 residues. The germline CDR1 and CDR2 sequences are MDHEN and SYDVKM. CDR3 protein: CASSRLAGGVDEQFF. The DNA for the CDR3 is TGTGCCAGCAGTCGACTAGCGGGAGGGGTCGATGAGCAGTTCTTC.

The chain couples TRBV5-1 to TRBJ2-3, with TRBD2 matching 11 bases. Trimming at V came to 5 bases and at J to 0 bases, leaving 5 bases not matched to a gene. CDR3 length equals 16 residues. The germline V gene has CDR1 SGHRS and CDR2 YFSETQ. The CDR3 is CASSSRLAGSTDTQYF. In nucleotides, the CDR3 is TGCGCCAGCAGTTCCAGACTAGCGGGAAGCACAGATACGCAGTATTTT. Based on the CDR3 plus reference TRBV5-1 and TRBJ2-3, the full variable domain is KAGVTQTPRYLIKTRGQQVTLSCSPISGHRSVSWYQQTPGQGLQFLFEYFSETQRNKGNFPGRFSGRQFSNSRSEMNVSTLELGDSALYLCASSSRLAGSTDTQYFGPGTRLTVL.

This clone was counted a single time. CDR3 bases: TGTGCCTGGGGTCAGGCGGGGCGCCAAGAGACCCAGTACTTC. It encodes CAWGQAGRQETQYF. The rearrangement joins TRBV30 to TRBJ2-5; perhaps TRBD2 as D (6 bases). V lost 5 bases and J lost 1, with 14 bases in between. Germline V gives CDR1 GTSNPN, CDR2 SVGIG (reference sequence). The CDR3 covers 14 residues.

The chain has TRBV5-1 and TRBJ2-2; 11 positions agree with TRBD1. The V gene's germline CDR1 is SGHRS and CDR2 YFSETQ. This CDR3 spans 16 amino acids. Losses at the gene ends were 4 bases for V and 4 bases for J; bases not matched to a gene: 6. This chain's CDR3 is CASSAGQGVSTGELFF. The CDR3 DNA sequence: TGCGCCAGCAGCGCGGGACAGGGGGTATCCACCGGGGAGCTGTTTTTT.

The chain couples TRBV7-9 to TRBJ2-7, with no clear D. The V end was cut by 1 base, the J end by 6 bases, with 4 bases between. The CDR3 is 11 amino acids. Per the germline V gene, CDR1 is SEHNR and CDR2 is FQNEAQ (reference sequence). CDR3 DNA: TGTGCCAGCAGCTTAGGCGCCGAGCAGTACTTC. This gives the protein CASSLGAEQYF.

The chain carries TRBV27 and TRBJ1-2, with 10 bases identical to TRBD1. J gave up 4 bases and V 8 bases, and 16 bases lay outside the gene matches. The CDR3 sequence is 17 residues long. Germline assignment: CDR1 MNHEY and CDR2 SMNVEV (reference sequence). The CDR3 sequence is CASSAGTGAERFYGYTF. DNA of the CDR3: TGTGCCAGCTCCGCCGGGACAGGGGCCGAAAGATTCTATGGCTACACCTTC.